This TCR beta chain appears in the sequencing data of a study of blood T cells in healthy people across ages. The study's findings and limits: The authors considered diversity estimates from one million T cells to be underestimates. Higher diversity, along with more naive CD4+ cells, distinguished long-lived donors from aged donors.

Remarks on this clonotype: Its matching antigen is unknown.

It was with a sample-barcoded 5' primer and a J-beta primer mix that a second PCR of roughly 7 to 12 cycles was run. A template-switch adaptor that had 12 random nucleotides put a tag on each cDNA molecule. Every sample gave at least 3 million paired-end reads containing CDR3. TCRdb re-called the 5' RACE reads with MiXCR, one entry per CDR3 protein. This table has about 1.8 million distinct CDR3 sequences, around half appearing once. This TCR was recovered from a middle-aged woman in good health. The source material was blood.

CDR3 in amino acids: CSVLTAYEQYF. The CDR3 nucleotides are TGCAGCGTTCTGACAGCCTACGAGCAGTACTTC. This sequence joins TRBV29-1 and TRBJ2-7; D perhaps matches TRBD1 (5 bases). Trimming shortened V by 5 bases and J by 2 bases, and 7 bases separated the two germline ends. Germline-derived CDR1 and CDR2 are SQVTM and ANQGSEA. The CDR3 runs to 11 residues.